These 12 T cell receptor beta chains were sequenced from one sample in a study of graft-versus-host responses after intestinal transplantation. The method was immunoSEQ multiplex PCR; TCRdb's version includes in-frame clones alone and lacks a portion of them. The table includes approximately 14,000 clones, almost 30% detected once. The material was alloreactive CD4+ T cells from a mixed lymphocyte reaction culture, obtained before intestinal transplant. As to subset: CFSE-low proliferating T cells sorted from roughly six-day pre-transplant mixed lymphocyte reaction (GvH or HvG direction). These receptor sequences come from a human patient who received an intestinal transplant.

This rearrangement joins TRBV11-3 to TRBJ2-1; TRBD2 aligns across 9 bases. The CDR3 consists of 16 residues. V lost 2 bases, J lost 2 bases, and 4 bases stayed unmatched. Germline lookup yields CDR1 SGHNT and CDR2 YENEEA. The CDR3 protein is CASSLNGLATYNEQFF. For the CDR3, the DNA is TGTGCCAGCAGCTTAAACGGACTAGCGACCTACAATGAGCAGTTCTTC.

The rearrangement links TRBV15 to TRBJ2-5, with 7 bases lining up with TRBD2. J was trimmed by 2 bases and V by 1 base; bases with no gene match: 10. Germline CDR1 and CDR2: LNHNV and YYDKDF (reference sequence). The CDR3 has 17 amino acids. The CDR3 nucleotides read TGTGCCACCAGCAGAGGGATCCAACTAGCGAAACAAGAGACCCAGTACTTC. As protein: CATSRGIQLAKQETQYF.

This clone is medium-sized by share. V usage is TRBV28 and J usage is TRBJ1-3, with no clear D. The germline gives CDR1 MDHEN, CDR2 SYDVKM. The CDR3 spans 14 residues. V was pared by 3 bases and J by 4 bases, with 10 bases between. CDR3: CASSLVSLGNTIYF. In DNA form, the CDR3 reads TGTGCCAGCAGTTTGGTCAGCCTCGGAAACACCATATATTTT. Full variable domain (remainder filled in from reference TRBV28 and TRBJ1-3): DVKVTQSSRYLVKRTGEKVFLECVQDMDHENMFWYRQDPGLGLRLIYFSYDVKMKEKGDIPEGYSVSREKKERFSLILESASTNQTSMYLCASSLVSLGNTIYFGEGSWLTVV.

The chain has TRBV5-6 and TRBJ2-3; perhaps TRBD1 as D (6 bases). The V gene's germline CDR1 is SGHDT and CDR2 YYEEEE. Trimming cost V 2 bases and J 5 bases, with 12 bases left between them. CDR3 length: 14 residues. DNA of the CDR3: TGTGCCAGCAGCTTCACAGGGTTGGGAGATACGCAGTATTTT. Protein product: CASSFTGLGDTQYF. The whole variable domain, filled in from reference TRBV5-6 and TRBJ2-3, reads DAGVTQSPTHLIKTRGQQVTLRCSPKSGHDTVSWYQQALGQGPQFIFQYYEEEERQRGNFPDRFSGHQFPNYSSELNVNALLLGDSALYLCASSFTGLGDTQYFGPGTRLTVL.

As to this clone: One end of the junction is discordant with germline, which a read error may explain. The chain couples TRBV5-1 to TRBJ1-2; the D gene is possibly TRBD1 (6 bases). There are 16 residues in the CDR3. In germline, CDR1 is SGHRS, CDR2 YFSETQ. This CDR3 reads CARSARGGSGADGYTF. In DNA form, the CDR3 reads TGCGCCCGCAGCGCACGGGGGGGGTCGGGGGCAGACGGCTACACCTTC.

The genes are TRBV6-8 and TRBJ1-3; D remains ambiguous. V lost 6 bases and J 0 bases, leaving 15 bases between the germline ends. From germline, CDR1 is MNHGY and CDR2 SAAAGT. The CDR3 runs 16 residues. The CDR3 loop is CASRLDGRFSGNTIYF. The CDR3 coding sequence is TGTGCCAGCAGACTCGACGGACGGTTCTCTGGAAACACCATATATTTT.

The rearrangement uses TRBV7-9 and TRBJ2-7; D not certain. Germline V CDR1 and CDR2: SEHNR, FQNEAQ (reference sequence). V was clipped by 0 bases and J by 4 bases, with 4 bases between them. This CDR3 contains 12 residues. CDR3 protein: CASSLAFYEQYF. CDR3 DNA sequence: TGTGCCAGCAGCTTAGCTTTTTACGAGCAGTACTTC.

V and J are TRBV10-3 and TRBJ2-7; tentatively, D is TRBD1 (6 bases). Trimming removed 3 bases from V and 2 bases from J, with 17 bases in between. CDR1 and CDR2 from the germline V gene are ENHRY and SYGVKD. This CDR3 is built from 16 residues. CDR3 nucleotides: TGTGCCATCAGTGATCTTGGGACATCTCGGGCCTACGAGCAGTACTTC. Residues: CAISDLGTSRAYEQYF.

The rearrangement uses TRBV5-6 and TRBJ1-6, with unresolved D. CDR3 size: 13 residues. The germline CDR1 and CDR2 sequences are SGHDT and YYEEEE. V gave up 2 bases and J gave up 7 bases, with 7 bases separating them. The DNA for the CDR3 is TGTGCCAGCAGCTTCACTCCCAATTCACCCCTCCACTTT. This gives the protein CASSFTPNSPLHF.

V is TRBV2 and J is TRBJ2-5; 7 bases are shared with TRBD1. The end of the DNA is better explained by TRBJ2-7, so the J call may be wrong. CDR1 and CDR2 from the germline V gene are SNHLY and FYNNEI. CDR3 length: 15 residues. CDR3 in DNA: TGTGCCAGCAGGTTCGGGGCCAGGGGGTCCTACGAGCAGTACTTC. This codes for CASRFGARGSYEQYF.

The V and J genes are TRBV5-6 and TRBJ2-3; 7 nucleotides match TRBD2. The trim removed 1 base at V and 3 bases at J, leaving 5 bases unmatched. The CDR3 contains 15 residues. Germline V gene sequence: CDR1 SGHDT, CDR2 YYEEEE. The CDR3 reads CASSLRTRSTDTQYF. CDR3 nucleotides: TGTGCCAGCAGCTTGAGGACTAGATCGACAGATACGCAGTATTTT.

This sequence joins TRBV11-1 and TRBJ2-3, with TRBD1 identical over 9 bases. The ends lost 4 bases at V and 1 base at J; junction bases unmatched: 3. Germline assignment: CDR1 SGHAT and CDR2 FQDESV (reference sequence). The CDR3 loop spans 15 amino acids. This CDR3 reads CASSWRTGGTDTQYF. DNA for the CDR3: TGTGCCAGCAGCTGGAGGACAGGGGGCACAGATACGCAGTATTTT.